A single sample is the source of the 24 T cell receptor beta chains below, sequenced in a study of shared clonotypes between healthy human individuals. Measured with immunoSEQ multiplex PCR; TCRdb has only the in-frame clones, and not every one. The sample has a few million clones; 85% to 95% are singletons. Sequenced sample: naive CD4+ T cells from PBMCs. Subset denoted: CD45RA+ positively selected. The receptors derive from a man aged 18 to 29 in good health. Some clones in this sample may be carry-over from other donors' samples.

In this sample, this clone turned up once. The V gene is TRBV28, the J gene TRBJ2-7, with D unresolved. CDR1 and CDR2 from the germline V gene are MDHEN and SYDVKM. The length of the CDR3 is 13 residues. V lost 4 bases, J lost 6 bases, and 13 bases lay in between. This chain's CDR3 is CASSSHTPLEQYF. CDR3 coding DNA: TGTGCCAGCAGTTCCCACACCCCTCTCGAGCAGTACTTC.

The V gene is TRBV4-2, the J gene TRBJ2-5; D call uncertain. Germline assignment: CDR1 LGHNA and CDR2 YNFKEQ. There are 13 residues in the CDR3. With 6 bases removed from V and 2 bases from J, the gap between germline ends came to 10 bases. The CDR3 region is CASRHDGQETQYF. DNA for the CDR3: TGTGCCAGCAGGCATGACGGGCAAGAGACCCAGTACTTC.

The CDR3 here is CASSLGASGRGLGETQYF. The CDR3 DNA reads TGTGCCAGCAGCTTAGGGGCCTCGGGCAGGGGGCTCGGGGAGACCCAGTACTTC. The chain is built from TRBV7-2 and TRBJ2-5, with TRBD1 identical over 8 bases. The CDR3 runs to 18 residues. J lost 5 bases, V lost 1 base, and 15 bases had no gene match. CDR1 and CDR2 (germline): SGHTA, FQGNSA. Variable domain in full (rest from reference TRBV7-2 and TRBJ2-5): GAGVSQSPSNKVTEKGKDVELRCDPISGHTALYWYRQSLGQGLEFLIYFQGNSAPDKSGLPSDRFSAERTGGSVSTLTIQRTQQEDSAVYLCASSLGASGRGLGETQYFGPGTRLLVL.

On this clone: This specimen includes other DNA sequences encoding the same CDR3. The rearrangement uses TRBV28 and TRBJ1-4; D remains ambiguous. The CDR3 contains 14 residues. In germline, CDR1 is MDHEN, CDR2 SYDVKM. Trimming removed 6 bases at V and 4 bases at J, with 12 bases between. In DNA, the CDR3 is TGTGCCAGCAGCTCCCCCGGGCTTAATGAAAAACTGTTTTTT. Translation: CASSSPGLNEKLFF.

J is TRBJ1-4 and V is TRBV29-1; D is possibly TRBD1 (5 bases). This CDR3 is built from 11 residues. V was clipped by 4 bases and J by 8 bases, with 8 bases between them. In germline, CDR1 is SQVTM, CDR2 ANQGSEA. The CDR3 coding sequence is TGCAGCGTTGGACAGACCGAAAAACTGTTTTTT. The encoded protein is CSVGQTEKLFF.

This chain joins TRBV7-8 and TRBJ2-7; TRBD1 matches at 7 bases. The CDR3 is 16 amino acids. The V segment lost 1 base and the J segment 1 base; nucleotides outside the gene matches: 7. Per the germline V gene, CDR1 is SGHVS and CDR2 is FQNEAQ. CDR3 loop: CASSLVWDSVSYEQYF. DNA for the CDR3: TGTGCCAGCAGCTTAGTCTGGGACAGCGTATCCTACGAGCAGTACTTC.

This chain connects TRBV28 to TRBJ1-2, with 7 bases identical to TRBD1. Germline CDR1 is MDHEN and CDR2 is SYDVKM. This CDR3 contains 16 residues. After removal of 6 bases from V and 3 bases from J, the junction contained 13 bases not matched to a gene. CDR3 nucleotides: TGTGCCAGCAGGGCCAGGGGAAGGGGGCGGGACTATGGCTACACCTTC. This codes for CASRARGRGRDYGYTF.

V usage is TRBV21-1 and J usage is TRBJ1-2; the table's D call of TRBD1 was not tested on the DNA. TRBV21-1 is assigned pseudogene status. This CDR3 is 16 amino acids long. CDR3 amino acids: CASSMEDRIRELGYTF. In DNA, the CDR3 is TGTGCCAGCAGCATGGAGGACAGGATAAGGGAGTTGGGCTACACCTTC.

As for this clone: This sample includes further DNA sequences coding for the same CDR3. This chain connects TRBV2 to TRBJ1-5; 8 nucleotides line up with TRBD1. This CDR3 region has 14 residues. Trimming cost V 6 bases and J 2 bases; bases outside gene matches: 3. Per germline, CDR1 SNHLY and CDR2 FYNNEI. CDR3 region: CASSLQGGNQPQHF. CDR3 bases: TGTGCCAGCAGCCTACAGGGGGGCAATCAGCCCCAGCATTTT.

The J gene is TRBJ1-1, the V gene TRBV5-1; D remains ambiguous. The germline V gene encodes CDR1 SGHRS and CDR2 YFSETQ. The CDR3 spans 18 residues. The V end lost 4 bases, the J end lost 0 bases, and 22 bases lay between the germline ends. CDR3: CASSPRGGNYWMNTEAFF. The CDR3 nucleotides read TGCGCCAGCAGCCCGCGAGGAGGGAATTATTGGATGAACACTGAAGCTTTCTTT.

A few counts support this clone. This chain joins TRBV4-2 and TRBJ1-1, with D unresolved. The V and J ends lost 1 base and 3 bases respectively, with 9 bases between them. Germline CDR1 and CDR2: LGHNA and YNFKEQ. The CDR3 has 14 residues. The CDR3 region is CASSQVEIDTEAFF. CDR3 sequence (DNA): TGTGCCAGCAGCCAAGTCGAGATAGACACTGAAGCTTTCTTT.

The V and J genes are TRBV6-1 and TRBJ2-6; TRBD1 matches 12 bases. Germline V gene lookup returns CDR1 MNHNS and CDR2 SASEGT. Losses at the gene ends were 0 bases for V and 4 bases for J; bases not matched to a gene: 1. CDR3 length: 17 amino acids. This CDR3 reads CASSEAGQGAGANVLTF. CDR3 nucleotide sequence: TGTGCCAGCAGTGAAGCGGGACAGGGGGCCGGGGCCAACGTCCTGACTTTC.

V gene TRBV28 combines with J gene TRBJ2-7; 10 nucleotides line up with TRBD2. The CDR3 covers 14 residues. Germline loops: CDR1 MDHEN, CDR2 SYDVKM. Germline trimming cut 8 bases from V and 3 bases from J; bases unmatched to any gene: 7. CDR3 protein: CASGLAGGRYEQYF. CDR3 sequence (DNA): TGTGCCAGCGGATTAGCGGGAGGACGCTACGAGCAGTACTTC.

The chain carries TRBV5-1 and TRBJ1-1; 9 positions agree with TRBD1. Germline assignment: CDR1 SGHRS and CDR2 YFSETQ. This CDR3 is built from 15 residues. Unmatched junction bases numbered 8, after V lost 3 bases and J lost 5 bases. The CDR3 DNA sequence: TGCGCCAGCAGCTCCGAGACAGGGGGAGGGACTGAAGCTTTCTTT. It yields the protein CASSSETGGGTEAFF.

The chain carries TRBV30 and TRBJ1-2, with D hard to call. Trimming took off 2 bases at V and 6 bases at J, with 13 bases between the two ends. This CDR3 is built from 13 residues. Germline V gene data show CDR1 as GTSNPN and CDR2 as SVGIG (reference sequence). The CDR3 is CAWSIGSTNGYTF. In DNA, the CDR3 is TGTGCCTGGAGTATAGGGAGCACAAATGGCTACACCTTC.

This chain uses TRBV2 with TRBJ2-1, with D unresolved. The V and J ends lost 2 bases and 2 bases respectively, with 7 bases between them. CDR3 length: 14 amino acids. The germline gives CDR1 SNHLY, CDR2 FYNNEI. The CDR3 spells CASSEITAYNEQFF. The CDR3, as DNA: TGTGCCAGCAGTGAAATCACGGCCTACAATGAGCAGTTCTTC.

Comments on this clone: This sample also contains other DNA sequences that code for the same CDR3. This chain links TRBV2 with TRBJ2-3; D unclear. Germline V gene lookup returns CDR1 SNHLY and CDR2 FYNNEI. V lost 8 bases, J lost 0 bases, and 6 bases lay in between. The CDR3 is made up of 12 amino acids. DNA for the CDR3: TGTGCCAGCCGGCAGAGCACAGATACGCAGTATTTT. It codes for CASRQSTDTQYF.

This clone appeared a few times. V and J are TRBV29-1 and TRBJ1-1; the D is unclear. This CDR3 has 12 amino acids. The V and J ends lost 0 bases and 5 bases respectively, with 7 bases between them. Germline loops: CDR1 SQVTM, CDR2 ANQGSEA. DNA of the CDR3: TGCAGCGTTGAAGATTTAAGTACTGAAGCTTTCTTT. This gives the protein CSVEDLSTEAFF.

Note on this clone: Other DNA sequences from this sample encode an identical CDR3 as well. The chain recombines TRBV28 with TRBJ1-3; D not certain. Germline CDR1 and CDR2: MDHEN and SYDVKM. CDR3 length: 13 residues. V lost 6 bases, J lost 4 bases, and 10 bases lay in between. The CDR3 sequence: CASRLGSGNTIYF. The CDR3 DNA reads TGTGCCAGCAGGCTGGGATCCGGAAACACCATATATTTT.

Here the CDR3 reads CASSPGKTSGSPYEQYF. DNA for the CDR3: TGTGCCAGCAGCCCAGGCAAGACTAGCGGGAGTCCCTACGAGCAGTACTTC. The rearrangement joins TRBV5-4 to TRBJ2-7; TRBD2 agrees at 12 bases. Germline trimming cut 4 bases from V and 2 bases from J; bases unmatched to any gene: 10. This CDR3 region has 17 residues. Germline CDR1 reads SGHNT; CDR2 reads YYREEE (reference sequence). The full variable domain, with the rest looked up from reference TRBV5-4 and TRBJ2-7, is ETGVTQSPTHLIKTRGQQVTLRCSSQSGHNTVSWYQQALGQGPQFIFQYYREEENGRGNFPPRFSGLQFPNYSSELNVNALELDDSALYLCASSPGKTSGSPYEQYFGPGTRLTVT.

The gene calls are TRBV2 and TRBJ1-4, with D unresolved. Trimming removed 9 bases from V and 8 bases from J, with 7 bases in between. The CDR3 spans 10 residues. CDR1 is SNHLY, CDR2 FYNNEI, per germline. CDR3 sequence: CASAGEKLFF. The CDR3 DNA reads as TGTGCCAGTGCGGGGGAAAAACTGTTTTTT.

CDR3 bases: TGTGCCAGCAGTTTATTTTTTCCGGACAGTATTAATCAGCCCCAGCATTTT. Protein: CASSLFFPDSINQPQHF. This sequence joins TRBV27 and TRBJ1-5; possibly TRBD1 for D (6 bases). This CDR3 is 17 amino acids long. Germline V lookup: CDR1 MNHEY, CDR2 SMNVEV (reference sequence). V was shortened by 1 base and J by 4 bases, with 17 bases between the two germline ends.

The count of this clone is one. This chain joins TRBV5-4 and TRBJ2-2; D is ambiguous. Deletions cut 0 bases from V and 4 bases from J, with 7 bases between. The CDR3 length is 14 residues. The germline CDR1 and CDR2 sequences are SGHNT and YYREEE (reference sequence). CDR3 sequence reads: CASSLGVSTGELFF. CDR3 in DNA: TGTGCCAGCAGCTTGGGGGTCTCCACCGGGGAGCTGTTTTTT.

This rearrangement joins TRBV6-4 to TRBJ2-1; D is perhaps TRBD1 (7 bases). This CDR3 spans 16 amino acids. The germline V gene has CDR1 MRHNA and CDR2 SNTAGT. The germline V and J ends were trimmed by 2 bases and 7 bases, with 18 bases remaining between them. The DNA for the CDR3 is TGTGCCAGCAGTGACCCCCGTTGGGCAGGGGGGAATGAGCAGTTCTTC. It encodes CASSDPRWAGGNEQFF.